The clone carrying this T cell receptor (beta chain) has at least ten counts. This sample stems from a study of T-cell reconstitution after alpha-beta-depleted transplantation in children. TCRbeta library preparation incorporated unique molecular identifiers. TCRdb itself ran the PCR reads through MiXCR, one entry per CDR3 protein. The sample holds 170,000 or so distinct CDR3 sequences; approximately 6.8% are singletons and the top ten take 3% to 3.5%. The V and J ends lost 3 bases and 4 bases respectively, with 16 bases between them. CDR3 length equals 15 residues. Germline V CDR1 and CDR2: LNHNV, YYDKDF (reference sequence).

V usage is TRBV15 and J usage is TRBJ2-7, with D possibly TRBD1 on 6 matching bases. This TCR was recovered from a human donor who donated a stem cell graft to a child with Wiskott-Aldrich syndrome. Sequencing was performed on PBMCs from the stem cell graft donor, taken from the stem cell graft. The DNA for the CDR3 is TGTGCCACCAGCAGTAGACAGGAGCGTCCTTACGAGCAGTACTTC. Protein: CATSSRQERPYEQYF.